Included here is one T cell receptor (beta chain) sequence, with context. Its recognized antigen is unknown. Nothing much larger sits one base from this clone, and base qualities are not available. This sample was taken from a study of OX40 agonist ivuxolimab in advanced cancers. With respect to the entire study: Ivuxolimab, which targeted the costimulatory receptor OX40 (CD134), was an agonistic, fully human IgG2 monoclonal antibody. Intravenous ivuxolimab was administered to patients every 2 weeks at six dose levels: 0.01, 0.1, 0.3, 1.5, 3 and 10 mg/kg. The point of sequencing TCRbeta in the periphery was to test whether ivuxolimab changed TCR sequence diversity and drove clonal T-cell expansion. The paper describes the monotherapy dose-escalation part (N of about 52 patients) of the phase I trial of ivuxolimab. Partial responses occurred in three dose-escalation patients: two with cutaneous melanoma and one with hepatocellular carcinoma. In the dose-escalation cohort, more than 75% of patients were male, and the mean age was around 60 years, with a range of roughly 20 to 80. Of the approximately 50 dose-escalation patients, hepatocellular carcinoma was present in 19, melanoma in roughly 15, renal cell carcinoma in 9 and head and neck cancer in 9. Patients were allowed to have had prior anti-PD-1, anti-PD-L1 or anti-CTLA-4 therapy, and 40% of the dose-escalation patients had previously received checkpoint inhibitors.

Patients with autoimmune disease history or receiving systemic immunosuppression were excluded from the trial. Peripheral blood for TCR sequencing was collected from all dose cohorts at baseline, on cycle 4 day 1, and on cycle 7 day 1. The samples were drawn from a first-in-human, open-label, multicenter phase I dose-escalation trial of ivuxolimab. Adults with locally advanced or metastatic head and neck squamous cell, hepatocellular, melanoma or renal cell carcinoma were enrolled in the trial. Before TCR sequencing, CD4+ T cells and CD8+ T cells were sorted from peripheral blood as separate populations. Genomic DNA was isolated from the sorted cells so that the TCRbeta CDR3 region could be sequenced. TCRbeta CDR3 regions were sequenced using the immunoSEQ Assay. TCRdb holds this immuneACCESS table with in-frame rearrangements only. Some clones are missing; in checked studies, unresolved V genes explain under half, and the rest has no known cause. Across this sample there are roughly 22,000 clones, with about 90% seen only once. Around 29% of the sample goes to the ten largest clones.

CDR1 and CDR2 were assigned from the germline V gene (reference sequence) as MNHEY and SMNVEV. The CDR3 has 14 amino acids, counting the end cysteine and phenylalanine. The entry retains the CDR3 DNA only, 42 bases that are in frame from base 1. V loses 5 bases, J loses 0 bases, and the germline ends lie 10 bases apart. Findings and caveats that apply to the study as a whole: Antigen specificity was not determined for the clonally expanded peripheral T cells. At doses from 0.1 to 3.0 mg/kg, clonal expansion was seen in both CD4+ and CD8+ blood T cells between baseline and week 6. After ivuxolimab, more expanded clones were found on average in CD8+ T cells than in CD4+ T cells. In the 0.1-3.0 mg/kg groups, partial responders had among the lowest normalized peripheral clonal expansion, particularly in CD8+ T cells. Low levels of normalized T-cell clonal expansion were also seen in some patients who did not respond.

The specimen was CD4+ or CD8+ T cells sorted from blood, collected in a trial of the OX40 agonist ivuxolimab. This receptor was identified in an adult with an advanced solid tumor such as melanoma, head and neck, liver or kidney cancer. The sequence links TRBV27 to TRBJ1-1, and possibly TRBD1, on 5 matching bases. The DNA is as follows: TGTGCCAGCAGTACGGACATCCTGAACACTGAAGCTTTCTTT. This is translated as CASSTDILNTEAFF.